This T cell receptor beta chain was captured in a study of T cell clones after liver transplantation. Overall study: TCRbeta sequencing after a pre-transplant mixed lymphocyte reaction identified graft-donor-reactive clones, later tracked in post-transplant blood. Third-party-reactive TCRbeta sequences from pre-transplant mixed lymphocyte reactions served as antigen-independent comparators. Without induction therapy, subjects received standard immunosuppression until 12-24 months post-transplant. Study-wide results and caveats: A significant post-transplant drop in circulating graft-donor-reactive CD4 TCRbeta sequences occurred in most of the 8 subjects.

Measured with immunoSEQ multiplex PCR; TCRdb has only the in-frame clones, and not every one. The table shows about 75,000 clones, with around 80% occurring only once. The length of the CDR3 is 16 residues. The V end was cut by 5 bases, the J end by 5 bases, with 21 bases between. Germline CDR1 and CDR2: LGHNT and FRNRAP. Concerning this clone itself: Its antigen is still unknown.

The chain carries TRBV12-5 and TRBJ2-5; possible D gene TRBD2, 6 bases. The sequence was obtained from a human patient who received a liver transplant. A share of the T cells may be of graft donor origin. The sequences come from CD4+ T cells from blood, collected around 50 months after liver transplant. The CDR3: CASGRPRGEGWETQYF. As DNA, the CDR3 is TGTGCTAGTGGTCGCCCGCGGGGAGAGGGCTGGGAGACCCAGTACTTC. Variable domain in full (rest from reference TRBV12-5 and TRBJ2-5): DARVTQTPRHKVTEMGQEVTMRCQPILGHNTVFWYRQTMMQGLELLAYFRNRAPLDDSGMPKDRFSAEMPDATLATLKIQPSEPRDSAVYFCASGRPRGEGWETQYFGPGTRLLVL.